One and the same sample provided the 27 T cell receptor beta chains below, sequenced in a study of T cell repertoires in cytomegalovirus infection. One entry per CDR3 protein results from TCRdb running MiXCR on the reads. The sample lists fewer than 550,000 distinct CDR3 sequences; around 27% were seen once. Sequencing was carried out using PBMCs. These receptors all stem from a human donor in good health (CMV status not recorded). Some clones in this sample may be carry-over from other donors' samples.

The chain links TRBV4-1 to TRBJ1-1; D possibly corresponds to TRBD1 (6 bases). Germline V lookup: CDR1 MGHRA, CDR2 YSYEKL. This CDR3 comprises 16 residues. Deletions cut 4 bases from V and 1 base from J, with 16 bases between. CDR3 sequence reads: CASSLNPGEGNTEAFF. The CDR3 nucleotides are TGCGCCAGCAGCCTTAACCCAGGGGAAGGGAACACTGAAGCTTTCTTT.

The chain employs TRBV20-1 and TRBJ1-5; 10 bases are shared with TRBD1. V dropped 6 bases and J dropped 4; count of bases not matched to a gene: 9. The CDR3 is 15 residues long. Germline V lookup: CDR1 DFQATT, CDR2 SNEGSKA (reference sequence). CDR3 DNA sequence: TGCAGTGCGCCTGAACCGGGACAGGGGAATCAGCCCCAGCATTTT. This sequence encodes CSAPEPGQGNQPQHF.

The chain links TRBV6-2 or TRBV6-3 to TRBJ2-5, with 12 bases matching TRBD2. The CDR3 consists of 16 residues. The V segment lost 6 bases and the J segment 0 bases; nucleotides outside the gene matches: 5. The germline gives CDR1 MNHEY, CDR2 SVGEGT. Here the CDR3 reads CASSRTSGTYQETQYF. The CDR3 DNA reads TGTGCCAGCAGCCGGACTAGCGGGACGTACCAAGAGACCCAGTACTTC.

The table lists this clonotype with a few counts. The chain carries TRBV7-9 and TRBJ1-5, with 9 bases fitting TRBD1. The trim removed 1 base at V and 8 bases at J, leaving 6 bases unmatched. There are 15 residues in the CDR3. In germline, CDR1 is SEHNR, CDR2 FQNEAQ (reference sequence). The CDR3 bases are TGTGCCAGCAGCTTAGGGGACAGGGAGGCAGAGCCCCAGCATTTT. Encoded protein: CASSLGDREAEPQHF.

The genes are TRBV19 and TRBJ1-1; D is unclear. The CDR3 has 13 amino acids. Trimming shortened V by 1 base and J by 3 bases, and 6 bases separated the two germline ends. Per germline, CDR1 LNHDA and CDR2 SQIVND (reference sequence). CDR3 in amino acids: CASSIVKHTEAFF. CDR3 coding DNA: TGTGCCAGTAGTATAGTCAAGCACACTGAAGCTTTCTTT.

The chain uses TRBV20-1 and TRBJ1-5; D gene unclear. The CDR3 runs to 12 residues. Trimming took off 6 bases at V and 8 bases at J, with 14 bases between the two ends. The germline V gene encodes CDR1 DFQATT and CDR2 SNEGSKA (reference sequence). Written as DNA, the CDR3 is TGCAGTGCCAGAAGCCCGACTGAGCCCCAGCATTTT. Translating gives CSARSPTEPQHF.

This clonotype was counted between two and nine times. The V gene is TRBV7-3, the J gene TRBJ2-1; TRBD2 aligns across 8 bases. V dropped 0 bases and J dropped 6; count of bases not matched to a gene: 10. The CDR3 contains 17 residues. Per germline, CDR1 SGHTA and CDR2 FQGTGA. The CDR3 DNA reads TGTGCCAGCAGCTTAACGGCTAGCGGGCACGTGGGCAATGAGCAGTTCTTC. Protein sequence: CASSLTASGHVGNEQFF.

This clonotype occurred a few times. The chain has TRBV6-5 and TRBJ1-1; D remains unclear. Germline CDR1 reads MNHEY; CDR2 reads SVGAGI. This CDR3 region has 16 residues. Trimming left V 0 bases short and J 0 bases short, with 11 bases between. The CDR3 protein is CASSYSRHRMNTEAFF. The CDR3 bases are TGTGCCAGCAGTTACTCGAGACACCGGATGAACACTGAAGCTTTCTTT.

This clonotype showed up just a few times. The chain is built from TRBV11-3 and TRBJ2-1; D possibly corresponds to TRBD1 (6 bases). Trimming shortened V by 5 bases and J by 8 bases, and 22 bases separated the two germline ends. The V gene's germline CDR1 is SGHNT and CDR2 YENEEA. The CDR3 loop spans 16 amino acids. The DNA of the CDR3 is TGTGCCAGCAGCCGCCAGTCCAGGGGTAGACCCCATGAGCAGTTCTTC. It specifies CASSRQSRGRPHEQFF. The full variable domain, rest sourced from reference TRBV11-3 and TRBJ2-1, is EAGVVQSPRYKIIEKKQPVAFWCNPISGHNTLYWYLQNLGQGPELLIRYENEEAVDDSQLPKDRFSAERLKGVDSTLKIQPAELGDSAVYLCASSRQSRGRPHEQFFGPGTRLTVL.

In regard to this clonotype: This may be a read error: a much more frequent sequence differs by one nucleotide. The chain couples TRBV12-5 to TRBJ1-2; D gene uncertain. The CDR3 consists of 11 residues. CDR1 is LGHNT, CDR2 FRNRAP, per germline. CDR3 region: CTSGYEEGYTF. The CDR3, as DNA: TGTACTAGTGGCTATGAAGAAGGCTACACCTTC.

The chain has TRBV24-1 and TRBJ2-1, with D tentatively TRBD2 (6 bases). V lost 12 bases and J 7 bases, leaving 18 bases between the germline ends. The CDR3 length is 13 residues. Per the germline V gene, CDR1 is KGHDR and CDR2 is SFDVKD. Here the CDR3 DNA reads TGTGCCGCCGCGGGGAGACTAACAAATGAGCAGTTCTTC. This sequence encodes CAAAGRLTNEQFF.

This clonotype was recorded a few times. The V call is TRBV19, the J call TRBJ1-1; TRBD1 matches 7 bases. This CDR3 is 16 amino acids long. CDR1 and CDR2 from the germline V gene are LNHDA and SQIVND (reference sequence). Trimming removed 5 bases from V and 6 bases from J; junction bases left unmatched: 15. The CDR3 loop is CASSLVSNRGGPEAFF. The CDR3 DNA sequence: TGTGCCAGTAGTCTGGTATCAAACAGGGGAGGCCCTGAAGCTTTCTTT.

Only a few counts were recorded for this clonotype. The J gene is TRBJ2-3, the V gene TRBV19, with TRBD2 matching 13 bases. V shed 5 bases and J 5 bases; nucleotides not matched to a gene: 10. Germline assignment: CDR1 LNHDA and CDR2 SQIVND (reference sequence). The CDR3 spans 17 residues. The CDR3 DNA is TGTGCCAGTAGTCTAACTAGCGGGAGGGCCGTTGGAGATACGCAGTATTTT. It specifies CASSLTSGRAVGDTQYF.

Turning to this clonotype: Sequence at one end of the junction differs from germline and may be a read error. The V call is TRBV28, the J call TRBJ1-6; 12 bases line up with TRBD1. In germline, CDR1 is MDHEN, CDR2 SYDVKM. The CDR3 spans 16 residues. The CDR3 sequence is CANSLMGQGAGSPLHF. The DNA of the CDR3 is TGTGCCAACAGTTTAATGGGACAGGGGGCTGGTTCACCCCTCCACTTT. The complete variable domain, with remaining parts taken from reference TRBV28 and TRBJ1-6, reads DVKVTQSSRYLVKRTGEKVFLECVQDMDHENMFWYRQDPGLGLRLIYFSYDVKMKEKGDIPEGYSVSREKKERFSLILESASTNQTSMYLCANSLMGQGAGSPLHFGNGTRLTVT.

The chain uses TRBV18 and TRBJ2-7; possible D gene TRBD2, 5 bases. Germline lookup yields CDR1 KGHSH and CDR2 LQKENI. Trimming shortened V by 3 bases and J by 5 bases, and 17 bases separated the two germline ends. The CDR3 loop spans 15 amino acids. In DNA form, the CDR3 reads TGTGCCAGCTCACCCGTAGGACTCTCAGGCGACGAGCAGTACTTC. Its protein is CASSPVGLSGDEQYF. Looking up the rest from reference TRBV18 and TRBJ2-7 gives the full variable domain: NAGVMQNPRHLVRRRGQEARLRCSPMKGHSHVYWYRQLPEEGLKFMVYLQKENIIDESGMPKERFSAEFPKEGPSILRIQQVVRGDSAAYFCASSPVGLSGDEQYFGPGTRLTVT.

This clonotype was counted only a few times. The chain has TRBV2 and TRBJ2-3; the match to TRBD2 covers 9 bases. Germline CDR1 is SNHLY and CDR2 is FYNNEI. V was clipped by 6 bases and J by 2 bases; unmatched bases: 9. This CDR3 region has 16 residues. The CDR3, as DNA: TGTGCCAGCAGGAAGCAAGGGGGACTAGCCACAGATACGCAGTATTTT. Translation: CASRKQGGLATDTQYF.

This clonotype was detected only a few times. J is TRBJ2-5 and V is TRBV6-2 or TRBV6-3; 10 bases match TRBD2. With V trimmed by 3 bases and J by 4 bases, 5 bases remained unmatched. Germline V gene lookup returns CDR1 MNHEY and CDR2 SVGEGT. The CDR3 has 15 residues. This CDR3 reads CASSYPSGRRETQYF. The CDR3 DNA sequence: TGTGCCAGCAGTTATCCTAGCGGGAGACGAGAGACCCAGTACTTC.

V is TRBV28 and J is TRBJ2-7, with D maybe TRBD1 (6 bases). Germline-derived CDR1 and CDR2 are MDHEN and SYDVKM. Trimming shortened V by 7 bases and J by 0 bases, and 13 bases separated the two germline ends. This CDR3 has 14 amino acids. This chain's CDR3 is CASINRVSSYEQYF. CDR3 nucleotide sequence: TGTGCCAGCATCAACAGGGTCAGCTCCTACGAGCAGTACTTC.

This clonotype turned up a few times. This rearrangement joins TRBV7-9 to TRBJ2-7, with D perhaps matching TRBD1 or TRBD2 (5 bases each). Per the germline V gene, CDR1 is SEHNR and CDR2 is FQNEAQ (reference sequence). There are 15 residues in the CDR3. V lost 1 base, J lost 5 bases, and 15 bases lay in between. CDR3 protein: CASSLVFGGKDEQYF. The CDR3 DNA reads TGTGCCAGCAGCTTAGTATTTGGGGGTAAGGACGAGCAGTACTTC.

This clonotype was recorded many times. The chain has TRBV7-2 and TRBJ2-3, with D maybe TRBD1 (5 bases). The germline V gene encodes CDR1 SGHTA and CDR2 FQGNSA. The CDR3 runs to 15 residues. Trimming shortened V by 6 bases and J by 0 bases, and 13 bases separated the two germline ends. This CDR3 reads CASRRQSTSTDTQYF. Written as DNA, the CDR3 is TGTGCCAGCAGACGACAGTCAACCAGCACAGATACGCAGTATTTT.

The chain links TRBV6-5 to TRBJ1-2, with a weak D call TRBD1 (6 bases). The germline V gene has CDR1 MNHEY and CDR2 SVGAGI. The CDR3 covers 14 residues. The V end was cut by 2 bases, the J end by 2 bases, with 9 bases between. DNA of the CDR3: TGTGCCAGCAGTTACGGGACATCCAACTATGGCTACACCTTC. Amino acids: CASSYGTSNYGYTF.

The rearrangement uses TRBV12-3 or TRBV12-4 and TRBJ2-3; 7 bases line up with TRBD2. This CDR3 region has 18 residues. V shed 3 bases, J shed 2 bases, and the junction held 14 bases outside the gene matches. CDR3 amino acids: CASSLGQRDWEFTDTQYF. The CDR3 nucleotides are TGTGCCAGCAGTTTGGGCCAGCGGGATTGGGAATTCACAGATACGCAGTATTTT.

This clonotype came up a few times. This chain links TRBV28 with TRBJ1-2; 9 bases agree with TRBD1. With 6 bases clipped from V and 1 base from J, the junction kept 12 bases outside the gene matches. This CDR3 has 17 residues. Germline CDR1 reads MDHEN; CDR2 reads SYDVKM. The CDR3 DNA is TGTGCCAGCAGAAACCTTCCGGGACAGGGATTTAACTATGGCTACACCTTC. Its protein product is CASRNLPGQGFNYGYTF.

This CDR3 is CSARGDIGSPKAFF. In DNA form, the CDR3 reads TGCAGTGCTAGAGGGGACATAGGTAGTCCGAAAGCTTTCTTT. This rearrangement joins TRBV20-1 to TRBJ1-1, with D perhaps TRBD1 (6 bases). With 1 base removed from V and 9 bases from J, the gap between germline ends came to 18 bases. The CDR3 length is 14 residues. Germline CDR1 DFQATT, CDR2 SNEGSKA (reference sequence).

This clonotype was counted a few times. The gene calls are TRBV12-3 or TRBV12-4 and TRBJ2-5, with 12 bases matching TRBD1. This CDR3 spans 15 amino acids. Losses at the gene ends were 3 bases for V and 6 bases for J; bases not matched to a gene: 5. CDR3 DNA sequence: TGTGCCAGCAGTTTGGGGGACAGGGGGCCTAAGACCCAGTACTTC. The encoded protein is CASSLGDRGPKTQYF.

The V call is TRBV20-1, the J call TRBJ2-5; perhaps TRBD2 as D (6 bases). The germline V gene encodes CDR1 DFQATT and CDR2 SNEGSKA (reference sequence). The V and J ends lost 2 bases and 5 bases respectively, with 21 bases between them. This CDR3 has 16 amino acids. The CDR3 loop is CSARRGTPPEEETQYF. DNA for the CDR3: TGCAGTGCTAGACGGGGGACCCCACCCGAAGAGGAGACCCAGTACTTC.

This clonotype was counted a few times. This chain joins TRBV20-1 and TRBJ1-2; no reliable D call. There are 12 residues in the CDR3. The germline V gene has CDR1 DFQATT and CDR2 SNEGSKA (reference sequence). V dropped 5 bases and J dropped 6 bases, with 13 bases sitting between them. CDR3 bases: TGCAGTGCTTACAAAAGGCAGAATGGCTACACCTTC. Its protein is CSAYKRQNGYTF.